This TCR beta chain appears in the sequencing data of a study of T cell responses to AZD1222 COVID-19 vaccine (dated by TCRdb to about 2021). For the wider study: A total of about 230 trial participants underwent TCR sequencing, of whom about 200 received two doses of AZD1222 and about 25 received two doses of the MenACWY control vaccine. Trial participants were enrolled by age into subgroups of 18-55, 56-69 and 70-plus years, and around 140, 26 and 57 TCR-sequenced participants, respectively, were included in these subgroups.

Concerning this clone itself: The antigen it binds to is not known. Per-nucleotide qualities are absent, and no much larger clonotype sits a single base away.

The CDR3 regions of human TCRbeta chains were analyzed by immunosequencing. Turning to the authors' computational methods: TCRs in the repertoires were matched against a reference library of SARS-CoV-2-specific TCRs that had been generated with the MIRA antigen-specificity platform. Breadth meant the fraction of unique TCRs that were SARS-CoV-2-associated, whereas depth meant the fraction of total T cells that were SARS-CoV-2-associated. Each spike-specific TCR was assigned to its reactive spike region and to a CD4 or CD8 class using the MIRA data. Log10-transformed breadth and depth values were compared by one-way ANOVA with Sidak's multiple comparisons tests. TCRdb's version of the immuneACCESS table is confined to in-frame rearrangements and falls short of the full clone set. An unresolved V gene accounts for under half of the shortfall where checked; the remainder is of unknown origin. V, J and clone size are those of that table, while D and trimming were read from the DNA. This sample gives approximately 200,000 clones in total; about nine tenths of them show up just once. The ten most abundant clones make up less than 3% of the sample.

Beyond this particular receptor, the publication reports: CD4 TCRs associated with the vaccine covered the entire spike protein, and the dominant responses were in regions 160-218 and 743-854. Conclusions about previously exposed vaccinees are limited because only six or seven AZD1222 recipients were SARS-CoV-2 seropositive at baseline. Participants were mostly white British, with more females than males. The authors suggested clonal diversity may have been underestimated. In the small 56-69-year group, the increase in depth fell short of significance, most likely because of low power. A significant rise in spike-specific TCR breadth and depth was observed after two AZD1222 doses relative to day 0 and relative to MenACWY recipients. Nearly half of unique spike-specific TCRs reportedly recognized epitopes outside regions mutated in the B.1.351 and B.1.1.7 variants. Because no day 14 peak-response samples were available, repertoires were characterized only after the peak T cell response.

What this sample's time point label stands for: baseline before first vaccination. What this sample's treatment or condition label stands for: meningococcal conjugate vaccine given as trial control. The vaccinee samples were drawn from two UK trials, COV001 and COV002, one of which was a single-blind randomized controlled phase 2/3 trial testing AZD1222 (ChAdOx1 nCoV-19) in healthy adults. Trial participant PBMC samples were collected at day 0 and day 28 after the second dose for TCRbeta chain sequencing. The germline ends are 16 bases apart after V is trimmed by 0 bases and J by 0 bases. The germline V gene gives CDR1 as SGDLS and CDR2 as YYNGEE. From cysteine to phenylalanine, the CDR3 is 17 amino acids long. The only DNA kept is the CDR3, 51 bases in frame from the first base.

The sequence was obtained from an adult in good health. Specimen: peripheral blood, collected on day 0 of MenACWY control vaccination. The rearranged chain carries TRBV9 and TRBJ2-7; the D gene is perhaps TRBD2, from 6 matching bases. At the DNA level, the sequence is TGTGCCAGCAGCGTAGCCGCCGGGGGAATACCCTCCTACGAGCAGTACTTC. Translation gives CASSVAAGGIPSYEQYF.